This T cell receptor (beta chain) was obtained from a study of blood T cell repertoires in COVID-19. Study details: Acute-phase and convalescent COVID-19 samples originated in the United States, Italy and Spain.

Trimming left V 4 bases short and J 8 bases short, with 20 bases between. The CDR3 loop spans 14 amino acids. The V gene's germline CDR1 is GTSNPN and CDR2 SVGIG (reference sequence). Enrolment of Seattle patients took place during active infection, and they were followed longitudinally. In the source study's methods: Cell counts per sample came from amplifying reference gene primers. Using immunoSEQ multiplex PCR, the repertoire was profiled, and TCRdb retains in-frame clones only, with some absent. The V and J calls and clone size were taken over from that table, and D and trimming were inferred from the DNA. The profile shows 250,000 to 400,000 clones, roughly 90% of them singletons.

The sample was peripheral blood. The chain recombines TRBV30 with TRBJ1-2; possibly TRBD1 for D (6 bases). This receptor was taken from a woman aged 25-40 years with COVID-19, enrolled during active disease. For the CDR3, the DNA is TGTGCCTGGACACTAAGAGGGGGGGCGCGGGGCTACACCTTC. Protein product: CAWTLRGGARGYTF.